This passage covers 13 T cell receptor beta chains from one sample sequenced in a study of blood T cells in healthy people across ages. With a J-beta primer mix and a sample-barcoded 5' primer, a second PCR ran about 7 to 12 cycles. TCRdb redid the calling of the 5' RACE reads with MiXCR, one entry per CDR3 protein. In the table there are 650,000 to 700,000 distinct CDR3 sequences, 32% of which are singletons. The sample comprised blood. Receptors originate from a woman of 80 years or more in good health.

The V gene is TRBV27, the J gene TRBJ2-7; possibly TRBD2 for D (6 bases). The CDR3 is 15 residues long. The germline V gene has CDR1 MNHEY and CDR2 SMNVEV (reference sequence). Trimming left V 6 bases short and J 0 bases short, with 15 bases between. The CDR3 coding sequence is TGTGCCAGCAGCCGGGACTCCTACCACTCCTACGAGCAGTACTTC. Translating gives CASSRDSYHSYEQYF.

The J gene is TRBJ1-5, the V gene TRBV29-1; D is undetermined. The germline V gene encodes CDR1 SQVTM and CDR2 ANQGSEA. V was cut by 4 bases and J by 4 bases, with 8 bases left in between. The CDR3 length is 12 residues. The CDR3 sequence: CSVVTGNQPQHF. CDR3 nucleotides: TGCAGCGTTGTAACGGGAAATCAGCCCCAGCATTTT.

This clonotype was recorded at least ten times. The chain has TRBV24-1 and TRBJ2-5; D may be TRBD1 (6 bases). Germline loops: CDR1 KGHDR, CDR2 SFDVKD. The CDR3 covers 15 residues. The germline V and J ends were trimmed by 4 bases and 3 bases, with 14 bases remaining between them. In DNA, the CDR3 is TGTGCCACCAGTGAGGGGGCCAGGGTGGAAGAGACCCAGTACTTC. Translating it yields CATSEGARVEETQYF.

This chain connects TRBV29-1 to TRBJ2-7; weak D call: TRBD2 (5 bases). CDR3 length: 12 residues. Germline V CDR1 and CDR2: SQVTM, ANQGSEA. Trimming cost V 7 bases and J 6 bases, with 16 bases left between them. DNA for the CDR3: TGCAGCGCTGGGGATTGGGGAGCCGAGCAGTACTTC. Protein: CSAGDWGAEQYF.

This chain joins TRBV7-9 and TRBJ1-5, with TRBD1 identical over 10 bases. CDR3 length: 18 residues. Losses at the gene ends were 5 bases for V and 4 bases for J; bases not matched to a gene: 14. Per the germline V gene, CDR1 is SEHNR and CDR2 is FQNEAQ (reference sequence). The chain's CDR3 is CASSPLRWDRGPNQPQHF. CDR3 nucleotide sequence: TGTGCCAGCAGCCCACTCCGCTGGGACAGGGGACCGAATCAGCCCCAGCATTTT.

This clonotype was seen many times. This sequence joins TRBV20-1 and TRBJ1-2; TRBD1 might be the D (5 bases). Trimming shortened V by 0 bases and J by 4 bases, and 9 bases separated the two germline ends. This CDR3 is 13 amino acids long. The germline V gene encodes CDR1 DFQATT and CDR2 SNEGSKA (reference sequence). This chain's CDR3 is CSARDRGFYGYTF. CDR3 coding DNA: TGCAGTGCTAGAGATAGGGGTTTCTATGGCTACACCTTC.

The CDR3 DNA reads as TGTGCCAGCAGCGGAGGACAGGGGCGCGCTGAAGCTTTCTTT. Protein product: CASSGGQGRAEAFF. This chain links TRBV5-6 with TRBJ1-1, with 9 bases fitting TRBD1. Germline values: CDR1 SGHDT, CDR2 YYEEEE. This CDR3 spans 14 amino acids. V trimming: 4 bases; J trimming: 6 bases; junction bases outside the gene matches: 7.

Notes on this clonotype: A much larger clone lies a single base off, so this may be a read error. This sequence joins TRBV5-1 and TRBJ1-1; D is perhaps TRBD1 (6 bases). The V end was cut by 4 bases, the J end by 2 bases, with 12 bases between. The CDR3 totals 14 residues. CDR1 is SGHRS and CDR2 is YFSETQ in the germline V gene. As DNA, the CDR3 is TGCGCCAGCAGCCGACAGGAACAAAACACTGAAGCTTTCTTT. Its protein is CASSRQEQNTEAFF.

Concerning this clonotype itself: This may arise from a read error, as a much more abundant clone is one base away. This rearrangement joins TRBV4-2 to TRBJ1-5, with 9 nucleotides matching TRBD1. The ends lost 8 bases at V and 5 bases at J; junction bases unmatched: 10. The germline CDR1 and CDR2 sequences are LGHNA and YNFKEQ. The length of the CDR3 is 15 residues. The CDR3 DNA follows: TGTGCCAGCGAGTTGGAGGACAGGGGCTATCAGCCCCAGCATTTT. Its translation: CASELEDRGYQPQHF.

The V and J genes are TRBV19 and TRBJ2-7; 7 bases match TRBD1. CDR1 and CDR2 from the germline V gene are LNHDA and SQIVND (reference sequence). The CDR3 sequence is 14 residues long. V was pared by 3 bases and J by 6 bases, with 8 bases of the junction left unmatched. CDR3 in DNA: TGTGCCAGTAGTATTGGTCACAGGGGTTCCGAGCAGTACTTC. Translation gives CASSIGHRGSEQYF.

This chain joins TRBV30 and TRBJ1-1, with D possibly matching TRBD1 (5 bases). The germline V gene encodes CDR1 GTSNPN and CDR2 SVGIG (reference sequence). CDR3 length equals 15 residues. The V and J ends lost 0 bases and 2 bases respectively, with 13 bases between them. The CDR3 nucleotides are TGTGCCTGGAGTGTACCCGGGACCTACAACACTGAAGCTTTCTTT. It specifies CAWSVPGTYNTEAFF.

The V and J genes are TRBV12-3 or TRBV12-4 and TRBJ2-3, with TRBD2 as a possible D gene (6 bases). The germline V and J ends were trimmed by 2 bases and 4 bases, with 10 bases remaining between them. The CDR3 has 14 residues. Written as DNA, the CDR3 is TGTGCCAGCAGTTTAAGCGGGTACGCAGATACGCAGTATTTT. This translates into CASSLSGYADTQYF.

The table lists this clonotype with many counts. The rearrangement joins TRBV10-3 to TRBJ1-4; 8 positions match TRBD1. The V and J ends lost 5 bases and 3 bases, in that order; junction bases with no gene match: 5. Germline CDR1 reads ENHRY; CDR2 reads SYGVKD. The CDR3 covers 15 residues. As DNA, the CDR3 is TGTGCCATCAGTCCCGAGGACAGGGCTAATGAAAAACTGTTTTTT. This translates into CAISPEDRANEKLFF.